The 7 T cell receptor beta chains below all came from one sample that was sequenced in a study of blood T cell repertoires in COVID-19. Produced via immunoSEQ multiplex PCR; TCRdb's table is partial and in-frame only. The table has roughly 120,000 clones, 70% to 90% seen once. Sequencing input: peripheral blood. The receptors were gathered from a human donor in a cohort sampled during active COVID-19.

V and J are TRBV19 and TRBJ1-1; D is ambiguous. The germline CDR1 and CDR2 sequences are LNHDA and SQIVND (reference sequence). V was trimmed by 1 base and J by 1 base, leaving 13 bases between them. The CDR3 has 16 residues. The CDR3: CASSIGRVLGNTEAFF. DNA of the CDR3: TGTGCCAGTAGTATAGGGCGGGTTCTTGGGAACACTGAAGCTTTCTTT.

This clone was counted only a few times. The chain employs TRBV10-2 and TRBJ2-2, with D perhaps TRBD1 (5 bases). Trimming shortened V by 2 bases and J by 2 bases, and 9 bases separated the two germline ends. This CDR3 is built from 15 residues. Germline CDR1 reads WSHSY; CDR2 reads SAAADI. The CDR3 DNA reads TGCGCCAGCAGTGAGCGCAGGGTTAACACCGGGGAGCTGTTTTTT. Amino acid sequence: CASSERRVNTGELFF.

The V and J genes are TRBV11-2 and TRBJ2-5, with TRBD2 matching 10 bases. The J segment lost 4 bases and the V segment lost 3 bases, leaving 14 bases of the junction unmatched. Per the germline V gene, CDR1 is SGHAT and CDR2 is FQNNGV. The CDR3 is 18 residues long. CDR3 coding DNA: TGTGCCAGCAGCTTCATTCACTTTCAAGCGGGGGGGCCAGAGACCCAGTACTTC. Its translation is CASSFIHFQAGGPETQYF.

V gene TRBV7-8 combines with J gene TRBJ2-2; 8 bases agree with TRBD1. CDR3 size: 16 residues. The V segment lost 1 base and the J segment 1 base; nucleotides outside the gene matches: 2. Germline-derived CDR1 and CDR2 are SGHVS and FQNEAQ. As DNA, the CDR3 is TGTGCCAGCAGCTTAGTAGGGACAGGGAACACCGGGGAGCTGTTTTTT. This translates into CASSLVGTGNTGELFF.

This rearrangement joins TRBV6-2 or TRBV6-3 to TRBJ2-2, with TRBD2 matching over 16 bases. The trim removed 6 bases at V and 6 bases at J, leaving 13 bases unmatched. Looked up from germline, CDR1 is MNHEY and CDR2 is SVGEGT. CDR3 length equals 19 residues. The CDR3 nucleotides read TGTGCCAGCAGCTCACCGGGACTAGCGGGAGGGGAACAAGCCGGGGAGCTGTTTTTT. Its translation is CASSSPGLAGGEQAGELFF.

The V call is TRBV30, the J call TRBJ2-3; no definite D call. Germline CDR1 and CDR2: GTSNPN and SVGIG (reference sequence). The CDR3 extends over 15 amino acids. Trimming took 2 bases from V and 6 from J, leaving 18 bases between them. CDR3 protein: CAWSTTISVADTQYF. CDR3 coding DNA: TGTGCCTGGAGTACCACTATATCCGTTGCGGATACGCAGTATTTT.

The rearrangement joins TRBV5-1 to TRBJ2-1; the D gene is possibly TRBD2 (6 bases). The germline V and J ends were trimmed by 0 bases and 10 bases, with 23 bases remaining between them. The CDR3 is made up of 17 amino acids. The germline V gene encodes CDR1 SGHRS and CDR2 YFSETQ. In DNA form, the CDR3 reads TGCGCCAGCAGCTTGGCCGGAGGGTTAGCGGCGGGTTCGGAGCAGTTCTTC. Translating it yields CASSLAGGLAAGSEQFF. Supplemented by reference TRBV5-1 and TRBJ2-1, the full variable domain reads KAGVTQTPRYLIKTRGQQVTLSCSPISGHRSVSWYQQTPGQGLQFLFEYFSETQRNKGNFPGRFSGRQFSNSRSEMNVSTLELGDSALYLCASSLAGGLAAGSEQFFGPGTRLTVL.